The 21 T cell receptor beta chains below were found in one sample sequenced in a study of blood T cell repertoires in COVID-19. Assay used: immunoSEQ multiplex PCR; TCRdb lists only in-frame clones, some missing. The data show around 250,000 clones, approximately 92% seen once. Input material: peripheral blood. These receptor sequences come from a woman in her 40s who had recovered from COVID-19.

The chain joins TRBV27 to TRBJ1-5; D remains unclear. This CDR3 has 16 residues. Germline V gene sequence: CDR1 MNHEY, CDR2 SMNVEV (reference sequence). With 6 bases removed from V and 5 bases from J, the gap between germline ends came to 20 bases. In DNA, the CDR3 is TGTGCCAGCAGGCGAGACGGGTGGGTTGTCGATCAGCCCCAGCATTTT. This encodes CASRRDGWVVDQPQHF.

With respect to this clone: Other DNA sequences in this specimen translate into the identical CDR3. The chain has TRBV18 and TRBJ1-1; D is possibly TRBD1 (6 bases). CDR1 is KGHSH and CDR2 is LQKENI in the germline V gene. Trimming stripped 3 bases from V and 1 base from J, with 12 bases between. CDR3 length: 15 residues. CDR3 DNA: TGTGCCAGCTCACCCCCCGGGACACCGAACACTGAAGCTTTCTTT. Translating it yields CASSPPGTPNTEAFF.

The chain couples TRBV2 to TRBJ2-5; TRBD2 aligns across 7 bases. Germline V CDR1 and CDR2: SNHLY, FYNNEI. J was trimmed by 2 bases and V by 8 bases; bases with no gene match: 8. The length of the CDR3 is 14 residues. CDR3 nucleotides: TGTGCCAGCGACGAAGCGGGGTTGCAAGAGACCCAGTACTTC. Its translation: CASDEAGLQETQYF.

This rearrangement joins TRBV2 to TRBJ2-4; TRBD2 might be the D (6 bases). V was trimmed by 8 bases and J by 2 bases, leaving 19 bases between them. CDR1 and CDR2 from the germline V gene are SNHLY and FYNNEI. The CDR3 is 16 amino acids. CDR3 region: CASASLGAGTKNIQYF. DNA for the CDR3: TGTGCCAGCGCAAGCCTAGGGGCGGGGACCAAAAACATTCAGTACTTC. Looking up the rest from reference TRBV2 and TRBJ2-4 gives the full variable domain: EPEVTQTPSHQVTQMGQEVILRCVPISNHLYFYWYRQILGQKVEFLVSFYNNEISEKSEIFDDQFSVERPDGSNFTLKIRSTKLEDSAMYFCASASLGAGTKNIQYFGAGTRLSVL.

The chain combines TRBV19 with TRBJ2-1; tentative D call: TRBD1 (7 bases). V shed 11 bases and J shed 9 bases, with 20 bases lying between them. Germline-derived CDR1 and CDR2 are LNHDA and SQIVND (reference sequence). This CDR3 comprises 13 residues. In nucleotides, the CDR3 is TGTGCCGGAGGGGACAGTCAAGGGGGTGAGCAGTTCTTC. Translation: CAGGDSQGGEQFF.

The V and J genes are TRBV9 and TRBJ2-5, with D possibly being TRBD2 (7 bases). The CDR3 runs 16 residues. Germline V gene data show CDR1 as SGDLS and CDR2 as YYNGEE. Trimming removed 2 bases from V and 1 base from J, with 15 bases in between. This CDR3 reads CASSVWGGGPQETQYF. DNA of the CDR3: TGTGCCAGCAGCGTCTGGGGCGGGGGCCCCCAAGAGACCCAGTACTTC.

The chain is built from TRBV6-5 and TRBJ2-7, with TRBD1 matching over 11 bases. This CDR3 is built from 12 residues. The V gene end was trimmed by 8 bases and the J gene end by 4 bases; junction bases not matched to a gene: 1. Looked up from germline, CDR1 is MNHEY and CDR2 is SVGAGI. DNA of the CDR3: TGTGCCAGCGGGGACAGGGGGTACGAGCAGTACTTC. It codes for CASGDRGYEQYF.

The V and J genes are TRBV19 and TRBJ1-2; D is perhaps TRBD1 (5 bases). The germline V gene has CDR1 LNHDA and CDR2 SQIVND (reference sequence). The CDR3 is made up of 16 amino acids. V was pared by 2 bases and J by 2 bases, with 15 bases between. CDR3 in DNA: TGTGCCAGTAGTATACCTCGAGGCAGGGTGAACTATGGCTACACCTTC. This gives the protein CASSIPRGRVNYGYTF.

The chain carries TRBV19 and TRBJ2-6; 16 bases fit TRBD2. V was pared by 3 bases and J by 4 bases, with 0 bases of the junction left unmatched. The CDR3 is 17 amino acids. Germline lookup yields CDR1 LNHDA and CDR2 SQIVND (reference sequence). The CDR3: CASSMGLAGGGANVLTF. CDR3 nucleotides: TGTGCCAGTAGTATGGGACTAGCGGGAGGGGGGGCCAACGTCCTGACTTTC.

This chain links TRBV2 with TRBJ1-5; D gene unclear. This CDR3 has 15 amino acids. Trimming took 0 bases from V and 6 from J, leaving 12 bases between them. The germline V gene encodes CDR1 SNHLY and CDR2 FYNNEI. DNA for the CDR3: TGTGCCAGCAGTGAAGCGGTACAGACCGGTCAGCCCCAGCATTTT. Protein sequence: CASSEAVQTGQPQHF. The full variable domain, in which reference TRBV2 and TRBJ1-5 provide the parts outside the CDR3, is EPEVTQTPSHQVTQMGQEVILRCVPISNHLYFYWYRQILGQKVEFLVSFYNNEISEKSEIFDDQFSVERPDGSNFTLKIRSTKLEDSAMYFCASSEAVQTGQPQHFGDGTRLSIL.

The rearrangement uses TRBV14 and TRBJ1-4; D gene unclear. Between the trimmed V and J ends, which lost 6 bases and 4 bases, there was a span of 9 bases. Germline values: CDR1 SGHDN, CDR2 FVKESK. The CDR3 sequence is 13 residues long. The CDR3: CASSFRHNEKLFF. CDR3 bases: TGTGCCAGCAGTTTCAGACATAATGAAAAACTGTTTTTT.

CDR3 bases: TGTGCCAGCAGCCAGGCGAGTCAGAAGCGGAATTCACCCCTCCACTTT. Translated, it gives CASSQASQKRNSPLHF. The rearrangement joins TRBV3-1 (or the pseudogene TRBV3-2) to TRBJ1-6; D call uncertain. The CDR3 spans 16 residues. The V gene's germline CDR1 is LGHDT and CDR2 YNNKEL (reference sequence). The V and J ends lost 3 bases and 7 bases respectively, with 16 bases between them.

The chain has TRBV6-1 and TRBJ2-5; 7 bases match TRBD1. The CDR3 has 16 amino acids. The trim removed 2 bases at V and 0 bases at J, leaving 6 bases unmatched. In germline, CDR1 is MNHNS, CDR2 SASEGT. The CDR3 region is CASSERARGNQETQYF. The CDR3, as DNA: TGTGCCAGCAGTGAACGGGCCAGGGGGAACCAAGAGACCCAGTACTTC.

This clone was counted a few times. The CDR3 DNA is TGTGCCAGCACTGAGGTAACTTCCTCCTACGAGCAGTACTTC. It codes for CASTEVTSSYEQYF. The J gene is TRBJ2-7, the V gene TRBV2, with D uncertain. Per germline, CDR1 SNHLY and CDR2 FYNNEI. V lost 7 bases, J lost 0 bases, and 13 bases lay in between. CDR3 length equals 14 residues.

The V gene is TRBV28, the J gene TRBJ1-2; D remains unclear. V lost 2 bases, J lost 8 bases, and 9 bases lay in between. The CDR3 has 12 residues. Germline CDR1 MDHEN, CDR2 SYDVKM. The CDR3 reads CASSLVQKGYTF. The CDR3 nucleotides read TGTGCCAGCAGTTTAGTTCAGAAAGGCTACACCTTC.

The chain links TRBV3-1 (or the pseudogene TRBV3-2) to TRBJ1-4; a weak D match, TRBD1 (5 bases). The CDR3 contains 13 residues. Looked up from germline, CDR1 is LGHDT and CDR2 is YNNKEL (reference sequence). V was shortened by 5 bases and J by 5 bases, with 9 bases between the two germline ends. CDR3 sequence reads: CASSDRVNEKLFF. In DNA, the CDR3 is TGTGCCAGCAGCGACAGAGTAAATGAAAAACTGTTTTTT.

The V gene is TRBV6-2 or TRBV6-3, the J gene TRBJ2-7; 7 bases map to TRBD2. CDR1 and CDR2 from the germline V gene are MNHEY and SVGEGT. The CDR3 totals 12 residues. V trimming: 2 bases; J trimming: 9 bases; junction bases outside the gene matches: 4. CDR3: CASSYLAAGQYF. In DNA, the CDR3 is TGTGCCAGCAGTTACCTAGCGGCGGGGCAGTACTTC.

This chain uses TRBV6-5 with TRBJ2-7; tentatively, D is TRBD1 (6 bases). The CDR3 has 15 residues. Trimming removed 5 bases from V and 2 bases from J, with 16 bases in between. Looked up from germline, CDR1 is MNHEY and CDR2 is SVGAGI. CDR3 nucleotides: TGTGCCAGCAGTCCCAAGGTGGACAGACCCTACGAGCAGTACTTC. Residues: CASSPKVDRPYEQYF.

J is TRBJ2-1 and V is TRBV27, with TRBD2 identical over 9 bases. CDR1 and CDR2 from the germline V gene are MNHEY and SMNVEV (reference sequence). There are 16 residues in the CDR3. J gave up 5 bases and V 1 base, and 6 bases lay outside the gene matches. CDR3 in amino acids: CASSLFLAGRNNEQFF. The CDR3 DNA reads as TGTGCCAGCAGTTTATTCCTAGCGGGGAGAAACAATGAGCAGTTCTTC.

This chain connects TRBV5-1 to TRBJ1-6; 8 bases agree with TRBD1. Germline assignment: CDR1 SGHRS and CDR2 YFSETQ. The CDR3 sequence is 14 residues long. J was trimmed by 10 bases and V by 4 bases; bases with no gene match: 7. CDR3 residues: CASSRTGRESPLHF. The DNA of the CDR3 is TGCGCCAGCAGCAGGACAGGGAGAGAATCACCCCTCCACTTT.

V and J are TRBV5-1 and TRBJ2-1; 9 bases are a match to TRBD2. The CDR3 runs to 13 residues. Germline V gives CDR1 SGHRS, CDR2 YFSETQ. Trimming took 4 bases from V and 13 from J; bases not matched to a gene: 9. The CDR3 loop is CASSQEDSGSQFF. Written as DNA, the CDR3 is TGCGCCAGCAGCCAGGAAGATAGCGGGAGTCAGTTCTTC.